One and the same sample provided the 29 T cell receptor beta chains below, sequenced in a study of T cell changes during pregnancy in multiple sclerosis. Assay used: immunoSEQ multiplex PCR; TCRdb lists only in-frame clones, some missing. Of approximately 52,000 clones in the sample, 92% were seen once. The input for sequencing was CD4+ T cells from peripheral blood mononuclear cells, taken in the second trimester of pregnancy. The receptors originated from a female donor in good health, enrolled as a control in a pregnancy study.

CDR3 sequence: CASSLKGQGGGYTF. CDR3 DNA: TGTGCCAGCAGCTTAAAAGGACAGGGCGGTGGCTACACCTTC. The V gene is TRBV7-2, the J gene TRBJ1-2; TRBD1 matches 8 bases. Trimming took 2 bases from V and 7 from J; bases not matched to a gene: 6. Germline V gene lookup returns CDR1 SGHTA and CDR2 FQGNSA. This CDR3 region has 14 residues.

The V call is TRBV7-9, the J call TRBJ2-1; 10 positions match TRBD1. Germline assignment: CDR1 SEHNR and CDR2 FQNEAQ (reference sequence). The V and J ends lost 7 bases and 1 base, in that order; junction bases with no gene match: 7. This CDR3 contains 16 residues. The CDR3, as DNA: TGTGCCAGCACCCTAAGGGGACAGGGGTCCTACAATGAGCAGTTCTTC. Its protein product is CASTLRGQGSYNEQFF.

A note on this clone: A read error may account for a junction end that differs from germline. J is TRBJ2-6 and V is TRBV4-2; 7 bases match TRBD2. Germline values: CDR1 LGHNA, CDR2 YNFKEQ. The CDR3 is 17 residues long. The CDR3 loop is CAGSFWGGRVGANVLTF. For the CDR3, the DNA is TGTGCCGGCAGTTTCTGGGGCGGGAGAGTTGGGGCCAACGTCCTGACTTTC.

The chain combines TRBV19 with TRBJ2-3, with 13 bases that match TRBD2. This CDR3 spans 15 amino acids. Germline-derived CDR1 and CDR2 are LNHDA and SQIVND (reference sequence). V shed 2 bases and J 6 bases; nucleotides not matched to a gene: 2. The CDR3 sequence is CASSIRTSGSDTQYF. Written as DNA, the CDR3 is TGTGCCAGTAGTATAAGGACTAGCGGGAGTGATACGCAGTATTTT. Supplemented by reference TRBV19 and TRBJ2-3, the full variable domain reads DGGITQSPKYLFRKEGQNVTLSCEQNLNHDAMYWYRQDPGQGLRLIYYSQIVNDFQKGDIAEGYSVSREKKESFPLTVTSAQKNPTAFYLCASSIRTSGSDTQYFGPGTRLTVL.

This chain connects TRBV15 to TRBJ1-5; TRBD1 matches at 7 bases. The germline CDR1 and CDR2 sequences are LNHNV and YYDKDF (reference sequence). With V trimmed by 4 bases and J by 5 bases, 8 bases remained unmatched. There are 15 residues in the CDR3. The CDR3 nucleotides are TGTGCCACCAGCAAAGGCCCCACAGGGGATCAGCCCCAGCATTTT. It yields the protein CATSKGPTGDQPQHF.

The chain links TRBV7-2 to TRBJ1-1; 7 nucleotides line up with TRBD1. V lost 7 bases to trimming and J lost 1 base; unmatched junction nucleotides: 3. Germline assignment: CDR1 SGHTA and CDR2 FQGNSA. The CDR3 runs to 13 residues. CDR3 loop: CASNRDRNTEAFF. The CDR3 region has the DNA TGTGCCAGCAACCGGGACAGGAACACTGAAGCTTTCTTT.

This clone has only a few counts. The gene calls are TRBV5-1 and TRBJ2-7; TRBD2 might be the D (6 bases). CDR1 and CDR2 from the germline V gene are SGHRS and YFSETQ. V lost 2 bases and J lost 6, with 15 bases in between. The CDR3 extends over 14 amino acids. Here the CDR3 reads CASSFFSAGREQYF. The CDR3 bases are TGCGCCAGCAGCTTTTTTTCAGCGGGCCGCGAGCAGTACTTC. Drawing the rest from reference TRBV5-1 and TRBJ2-7, the complete variable domain is KAGVTQTPRYLIKTRGQQVTLSCSPISGHRSVSWYQQTPGQGLQFLFEYFSETQRNKGNFPGRFSGRQFSNSRSEMNVSTLELGDSALYLCASSFFSAGREQYFGPGTRLTVT.

The rearrangement joins TRBV5-8 to TRBJ1-2; TRBD1 aligns across 7 bases. Germline lookup yields CDR1 SGHTS and CDR2 YDEGEE. This CDR3 is 14 amino acids long. J was trimmed by 7 bases and V by 6 bases; bases with no gene match: 12. CDR3 loop: CASNPGQVFGGYTF. DNA for the CDR3: TGTGCCAGCAACCCAGGACAGGTGTTTGGTGGCTACACCTTC.

The CDR3 nucleotides read TGTGCCAGCAGCCGAACGGCCAGGGGGACCCAGTACTTC. Amino acid sequence: CASSRTARGTQYF. The chain recombines TRBV7-3 with TRBJ2-5, with D perhaps TRBD1 (6 bases). V was trimmed by 5 bases and J by 7 bases, leaving 14 bases between them. The CDR3 loop spans 13 amino acids. The germline gives CDR1 SGHTA, CDR2 FQGTGA.

The genes are TRBV5-1 and TRBJ2-2, with 7 bases fitting TRBD1. The CDR3 contains 15 residues. V trimming: 0 bases; J trimming: 4 bases; junction bases outside the gene matches: 3. Looked up from germline, CDR1 is SGHRS and CDR2 is YFSETQ. The CDR3 sequence: CASSLGRQGTGELFF. The CDR3 DNA sequence: TGCGCCAGCAGCTTGGGGCGACAGGGCACCGGGGAGCTGTTTTTT.

CDR3 nucleotide sequence: TGCGCCAGCAGCCCCAGGGAGGGGGGGTCCGAAAAACTGTTTTTT. Amino acid sequence: CASSPREGGSEKLFF. The chain carries TRBV5-1 and TRBJ1-4; possibly TRBD1 for D (6 bases). Germline CDR1 SGHRS, CDR2 YFSETQ. The CDR3 is 15 residues long. Trimming took off 4 bases at V and 8 bases at J, with 18 bases between the two ends. The full variable domain, with the rest looked up from reference TRBV5-1 and TRBJ1-4, is KAGVTQTPRYLIKTRGQQVTLSCSPISGHRSVSWYQQTPGQGLQFLFEYFSETQRNKGNFPGRFSGRQFSNSRSEMNVSTLELGDSALYLCASSPREGGSEKLFFGSGTQLSVL.

The chain couples TRBV7-2 to TRBJ1-1; D might be TRBD1 (6 bases). Germline V gene data show CDR1 as SGHTA and CDR2 as FQGNSA. The ends were cut back, 1 base at V and 5 bases at J, with 14 bases in the middle. This CDR3 has 15 amino acids. The CDR3 reads CASSLVGPTGTEAFF. CDR3 DNA sequence: TGTGCCAGCAGCTTAGTGGGCCCAACAGGGACTGAAGCTTTCTTT. The whole variable domain, remainder taken from reference TRBV7-2 and TRBJ1-1, is GAGVSQSPSNKVTEKGKDVELRCDPISGHTALYWYRQSLGQGLEFLIYFQGNSAPDKSGLPSDRFSAERTGGSVSTLTIQRTQQEDSAVYLCASSLVGPTGTEAFFGQGTRLTVV.

This rearrangement joins TRBV9 to TRBJ2-1; TRBD2 matches 9 bases. The CDR3 length is 15 residues. CDR1 is SGDLS and CDR2 is YYNGEE in the germline V gene. J was trimmed by 5 bases and V by 2 bases; bases with no gene match: 5. The CDR3 coding sequence is TGTGCCAGCAGCGTTGGGCTAGCGGGAAACAATGAGCAGTTCTTC. Its translation: CASSVGLAGNNEQFF.

The chain links TRBV6-5 to TRBJ2-7, with D possibly being TRBD2 (6 bases). The CDR3 spans 13 residues. Trimming took off 7 bases at V and 5 bases at J, with 15 bases between the two ends. The germline V gene encodes CDR1 MNHEY and CDR2 SVGAGI. The CDR3 DNA follows: TGTGCCAGCACCTCCGGGACTTATGACGAGCAGTACTTC. This encodes CASTSGTYDEQYF.

The CDR3: CSVQAGGLSTDTQYF. The CDR3 DNA reads as TGCAGCGTTCAGGCTGGGGGCCTTAGCACAGATACGCAGTATTTT. The V gene is TRBV29-1, the J gene TRBJ2-3, with D perhaps TRBD1 (6 bases). CDR1 SQVTM and CDR2 ANQGSEA come from the germline V gene. Trimming shortened V by 5 bases and J by 0 bases, and 15 bases separated the two germline ends. This CDR3 has 15 amino acids.

The chain combines TRBV7-9 with TRBJ1-6; TRBD1 is a possible D gene (5 bases). Germline V gene data show CDR1 as SEHNR and CDR2 as FQNEAQ (reference sequence). The length of the CDR3 is 15 residues. Trimming took off 1 base at V and 8 bases at J, with 12 bases between the two ends. Here the CDR3 reads CASSLGRVVDSPLHF. DNA for the CDR3: TGTGCCAGCAGCTTAGGCAGGGTTGTGGATTCACCCCTCCACTTT.

This clone was recorded once. The chain is built from TRBV4-2 and TRBJ1-4, with 8 bases identical to TRBD1. The CDR3 spans 16 residues. V trimming: 2 bases; J trimming: 4 bases; junction bases outside the gene matches: 6. Germline V gene sequence: CDR1 LGHNA, CDR2 YNFKEQ. This CDR3 reads CASSQPTGGINEKLFF. The CDR3 DNA sequence: TGTGCCAGCAGCCAACCTACAGGGGGAATTAATGAAAAACTGTTTTTT.

This chain connects TRBV10-3 to TRBJ2-3; the match to TRBD1 covers 8 bases. The germline CDR1 and CDR2 sequences are ENHRY and SYGVKD. The CDR3 consists of 13 residues. V trimming: 6 bases; J trimming: 4 bases; junction bases outside the gene matches: 3. The CDR3 loop reads CAIRGGQADTQYF. The CDR3 DNA is TGTGCCATCAGGGGGGGACAGGCAGATACGCAGTATTTT.

The rearrangement links TRBV28 to TRBJ2-1; 9 nucleotides line up with TRBD1. J lost 8 bases, V lost 5 bases, and 1 base had no gene match. CDR1 and CDR2 (germline): MDHEN, SYDVKM. There are 12 residues in the CDR3. The CDR3 bases are TGTGCCAGCAGTACAGGGGGCGATGAGCAGTTCTTC. Residues: CASSTGGDEQFF. The full variable domain, with the rest looked up from reference TRBV28 and TRBJ2-1, is DVKVTQSSRYLVKRTGEKVFLECVQDMDHENMFWYRQDPGLGLRLIYFSYDVKMKEKGDIPEGYSVSREKKERFSLILESASTNQTSMYLCASSTGGDEQFFGPGTRLTVL.

The J gene is TRBJ1-5, the V gene TRBV5-4; D might be TRBD1 (6 bases). V gave up 3 bases and J gave up 4 bases, with 11 bases separating them. The CDR3 loop spans 14 amino acids. Germline lookup yields CDR1 SGHNT and CDR2 YYREEE (reference sequence). CDR3 DNA sequence: TGTGCCAGCAGCTCGGACAGACTTAATCAGCCCCAGCATTTT. Its protein is CASSSDRLNQPQHF.

The J gene is TRBJ1-2, the V gene TRBV2; maybe TRBD1 (6 bases). Germline-derived CDR1 and CDR2 are SNHLY and FYNNEI. The V end was cut by 10 bases, the J end by 4 bases, with 16 bases between. The CDR3 covers 13 residues. CDR3 protein: CATSQGVSYGYTF. CDR3 nucleotides: TGTGCCACCTCACAGGGAGTAAGCTATGGCTACACCTTC.

The rearrangement links TRBV28 to TRBJ1-2; the match to TRBD1 covers 8 bases. The CDR3 runs to 14 residues. Germline CDR1 is MDHEN and CDR2 is SYDVKM. V trimming: 3 bases; J trimming: 2 bases; junction bases outside the gene matches: 2. CDR3 bases: TGTGCCAGCAGTTTCACAGGGGGGAACTATGGCTACACCTTC. Translated: CASSFTGGNYGYTF.

V gene TRBV28 combines with J gene TRBJ2-4, with TRBD1 matching over 8 bases. This CDR3 has 15 residues. J lost 3 bases, V lost 5 bases, and 6 bases had no gene match. CDR1 is MDHEN and CDR2 is SYDVKM in the germline V gene. CDR3 sequence reads: CASSQDRAGKNIQYF. The CDR3, as DNA: TGTGCCAGCAGTCAGGACAGGGCGGGCAAAAACATTCAGTACTTC.

The gene calls are TRBV7-2 and TRBJ2-7; possibly TRBD2 for D (6 bases). Germline V gives CDR1 SGHTA, CDR2 FQGNSA. Trimming removed 3 bases at V and 6 bases at J, with 15 bases between. There are 14 residues in the CDR3. The CDR3 coding sequence is TGTGCCAGCAGCTTTAGTTCGGGGGTGACCGAGCAGTACTTC. This translates into CASSFSSGVTEQYF.

The J gene is TRBJ2-7, the V gene TRBV28, with TRBD1 matching 8 bases. The CDR3 covers 13 residues. V shed 6 bases, J shed 5 bases, and the junction held 6 bases outside the gene matches. Germline V gene sequence: CDR1 MDHEN, CDR2 SYDVKM. CDR3 loop: CASRPVDRDEQYF. The CDR3 bases are TGTGCCAGCAGACCGGTGGACAGGGACGAGCAGTACTTC.

The rearrangement uses TRBV2 and TRBJ1-1; D possibly corresponds to TRBD1 (6 bases). Germline V gene lookup returns CDR1 SNHLY and CDR2 FYNNEI. The CDR3 covers 16 residues. V was shortened by 6 bases and J by 4 bases, with 21 bases between the two germline ends. This CDR3 reads CASREHLGQFGTEAFF. The CDR3 coding sequence is TGTGCCAGCAGAGAACACTTGGGACAATTCGGCACTGAAGCTTTCTTT.

This clone has a single count. The chain combines TRBV5-5 with TRBJ2-7; 12 bases line up with TRBD2. Trimming took 1 base from V and 2 from J; bases not matched to a gene: 7. The CDR3 consists of 17 residues. Germline V gene lookup returns CDR1 SGHKS and CDR2 YYEKEE (reference sequence). Written as DNA, the CDR3 is TGTGCCAGCAGCTTGCGCCTACTAGCGGGAGGTACCTACGAGCAGTACTTC. Translation gives CASSLRLLAGGTYEQYF.

This clone was seen a single time. J is TRBJ2-7 and V is TRBV29-1; 8 bases map to TRBD1. CDR1 SQVTM and CDR2 ANQGSEA come from the germline V gene. V dropped 7 bases and J dropped 3; count of bases not matched to a gene: 14. The CDR3 totals 15 residues. The CDR3, as DNA: TGCAGCGCCCCCCAGACAGGGGCGGCTCTCTACGAGCAGTACTTC. This gives the protein CSAPQTGAALYEQYF.

This sequence joins TRBV29-1 and TRBJ1-1; D remains ambiguous. From germline, CDR1 is SQVTM and CDR2 ANQGSEA. V was trimmed by 7 bases and J by 3 bases, leaving 9 bases between them. The CDR3 runs to 11 residues. The CDR3 nucleotides are TGCAGCGCTAGCCGGGACACTGAAGCTTTCTTT. This encodes CSASRDTEAFF.